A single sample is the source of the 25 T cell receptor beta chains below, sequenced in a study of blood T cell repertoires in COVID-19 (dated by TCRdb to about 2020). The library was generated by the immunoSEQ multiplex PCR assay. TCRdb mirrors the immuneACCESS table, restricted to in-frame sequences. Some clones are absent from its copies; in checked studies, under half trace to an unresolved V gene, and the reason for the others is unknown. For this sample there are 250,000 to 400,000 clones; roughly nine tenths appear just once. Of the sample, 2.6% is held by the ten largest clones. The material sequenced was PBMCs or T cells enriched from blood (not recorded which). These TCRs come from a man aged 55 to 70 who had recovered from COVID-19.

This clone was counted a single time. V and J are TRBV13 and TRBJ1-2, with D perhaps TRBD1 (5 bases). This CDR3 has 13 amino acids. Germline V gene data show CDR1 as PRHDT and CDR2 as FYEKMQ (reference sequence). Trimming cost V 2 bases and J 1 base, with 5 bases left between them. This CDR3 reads CASSLRGNYGYTF. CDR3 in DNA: TGTGCCAGCAGCTTAAGGGGTAACTATGGCTACACCTTC.

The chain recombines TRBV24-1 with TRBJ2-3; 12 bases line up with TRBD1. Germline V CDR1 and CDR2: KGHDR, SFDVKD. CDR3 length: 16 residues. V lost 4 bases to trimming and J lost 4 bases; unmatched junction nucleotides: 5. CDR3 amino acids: CATSEPGQGAADTQYF. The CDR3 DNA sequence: TGTGCCACCAGTGAGCCGGGACAGGGGGCTGCAGATACGCAGTATTTT.

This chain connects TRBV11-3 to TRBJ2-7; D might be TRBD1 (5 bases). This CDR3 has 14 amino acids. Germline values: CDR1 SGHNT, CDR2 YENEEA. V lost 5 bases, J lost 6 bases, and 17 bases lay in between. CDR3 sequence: CASSPPGRQGEQYF. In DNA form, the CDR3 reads TGTGCCAGCAGCCCCCCGGGCCGCCAGGGCGAGCAGTACTTC. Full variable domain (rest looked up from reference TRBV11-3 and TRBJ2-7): EAGVVQSPRYKIIEKKQPVAFWCNPISGHNTLYWYLQNLGQGPELLIRYENEEAVDDSQLPKDRFSAERLKGVDSTLKIQPAELGDSAVYLCASSPPGRQGEQYFGPGTRLTVT.

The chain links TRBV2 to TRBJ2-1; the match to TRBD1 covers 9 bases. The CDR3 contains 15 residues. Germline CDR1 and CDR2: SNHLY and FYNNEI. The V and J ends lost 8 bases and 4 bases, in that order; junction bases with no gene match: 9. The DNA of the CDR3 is TGTGCCAGCGGGAGGGGGGACAGGGCGTACAATGAGCAGTTCTTC. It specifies CASGRGDRAYNEQFF.

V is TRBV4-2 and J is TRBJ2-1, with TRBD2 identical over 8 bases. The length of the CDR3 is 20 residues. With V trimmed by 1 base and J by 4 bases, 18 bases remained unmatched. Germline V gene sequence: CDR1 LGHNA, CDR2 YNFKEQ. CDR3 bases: TGTGCCAGCAGCCAAGTCACGGGGGGGTCTTCCTCTCCCTCATACAATGAGCAGTTCTTC. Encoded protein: CASSQVTGGSSSPSYNEQFF.

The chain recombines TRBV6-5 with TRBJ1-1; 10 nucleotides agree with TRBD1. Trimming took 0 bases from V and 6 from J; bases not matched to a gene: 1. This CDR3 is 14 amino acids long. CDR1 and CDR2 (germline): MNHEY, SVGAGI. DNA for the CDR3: TGTGCCAGCAGTTACTCGACAGGGGGCTCTGAAGCTTTCTTT. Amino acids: CASSYSTGGSEAFF.

CDR3 residues: CASSRTSPQYF. In nucleotides, the CDR3 is TGTGCCAGCAGTAGAACTAGTCCGCAGTATTTT. The chain joins TRBV12-3 or TRBV12-4 to TRBJ2-3, with D perhaps matching TRBD2 (5 bases). This CDR3 region has 11 residues. Trimming took off 5 bases at V and 10 bases at J, with 10 bases between the two ends.

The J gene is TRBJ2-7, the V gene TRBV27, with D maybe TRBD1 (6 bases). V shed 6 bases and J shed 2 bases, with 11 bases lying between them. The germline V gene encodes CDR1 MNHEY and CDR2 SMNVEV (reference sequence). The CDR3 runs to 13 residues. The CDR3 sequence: CASRGARPYEQYF. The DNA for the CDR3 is TGTGCCAGCAGGGGGGCTAGGCCCTACGAGCAGTACTTC.

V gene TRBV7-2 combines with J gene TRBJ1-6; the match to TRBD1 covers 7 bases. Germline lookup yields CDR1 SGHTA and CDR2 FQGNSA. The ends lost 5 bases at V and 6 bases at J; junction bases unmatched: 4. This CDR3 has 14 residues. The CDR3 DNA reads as TGTGCCAGCAGCCGGGGACAGAGTAATTCACCCCTCCACTTT. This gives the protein CASSRGQSNSPLHF.

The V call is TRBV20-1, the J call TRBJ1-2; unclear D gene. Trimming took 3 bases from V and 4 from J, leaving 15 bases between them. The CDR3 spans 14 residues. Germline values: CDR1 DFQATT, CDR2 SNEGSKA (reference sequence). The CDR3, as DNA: TGCAGTGCTAGTCGAGGGTCGGGGAGCTATGGCTACACCTTC. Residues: CSASRGSGSYGYTF.

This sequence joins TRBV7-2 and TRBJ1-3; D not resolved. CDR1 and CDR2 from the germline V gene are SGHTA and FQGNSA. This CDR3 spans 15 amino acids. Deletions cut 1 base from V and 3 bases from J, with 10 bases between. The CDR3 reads CASSLVSLIGNTIYF. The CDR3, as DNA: TGTGCCAGCAGCTTAGTGTCCCTAATTGGAAACACCATATATTTT.

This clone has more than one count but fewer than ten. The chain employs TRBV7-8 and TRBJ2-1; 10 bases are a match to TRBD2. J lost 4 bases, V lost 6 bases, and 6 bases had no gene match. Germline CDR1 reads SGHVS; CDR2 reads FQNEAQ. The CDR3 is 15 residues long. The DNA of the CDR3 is TGTGCCAGCAGGACGGCTAGCGGGAGTTACAATGAGCAGTTCTTC. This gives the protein CASRTASGSYNEQFF.

This chain's CDR3 is CASSSRQGSHEQYF. CDR3 in DNA: TGTGCCAGCAGCTCAAGACAGGGGTCCCACGAGCAGTACTTC. The chain couples TRBV3-1 (or the pseudogene TRBV3-2) to TRBJ2-7; TRBD1 matches at 8 bases. Losses at the gene ends were 5 bases for V and 5 bases for J; bases not matched to a gene: 8. This CDR3 comprises 14 residues. The germline V gene encodes CDR1 LGHDT and CDR2 YNNKEL (reference sequence).

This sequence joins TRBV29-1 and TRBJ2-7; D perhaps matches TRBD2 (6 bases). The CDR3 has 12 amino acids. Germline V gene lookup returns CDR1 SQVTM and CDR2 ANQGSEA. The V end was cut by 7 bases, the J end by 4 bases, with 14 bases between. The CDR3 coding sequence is TGCAGCGCCCTGTCCGCGGGGTACGAGCAGTACTTC. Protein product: CSALSAGYEQYF.

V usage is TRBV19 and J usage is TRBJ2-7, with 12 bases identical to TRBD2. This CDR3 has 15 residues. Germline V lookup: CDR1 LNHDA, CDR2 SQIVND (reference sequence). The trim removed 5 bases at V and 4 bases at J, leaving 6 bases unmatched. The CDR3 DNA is TGTGCCAGTAGTTGGGCTAGCGGGAGGGCATACGAGCAGTACTTC. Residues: CASSWASGRAYEQYF.

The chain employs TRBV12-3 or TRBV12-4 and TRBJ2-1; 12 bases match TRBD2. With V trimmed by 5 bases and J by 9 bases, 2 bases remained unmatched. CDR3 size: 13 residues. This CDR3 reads CASSRTSGTEQFF. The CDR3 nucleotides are TGTGCCAGCAGTAGGACTAGCGGGACTGAGCAGTTCTTC.

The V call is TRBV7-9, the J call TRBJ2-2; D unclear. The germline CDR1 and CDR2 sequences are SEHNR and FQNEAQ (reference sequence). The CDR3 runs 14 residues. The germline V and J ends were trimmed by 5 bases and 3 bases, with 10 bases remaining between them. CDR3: CASSVRWDTGELFF. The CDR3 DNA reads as TGTGCCAGCAGCGTCAGGTGGGACACCGGGGAGCTGTTTTTT.

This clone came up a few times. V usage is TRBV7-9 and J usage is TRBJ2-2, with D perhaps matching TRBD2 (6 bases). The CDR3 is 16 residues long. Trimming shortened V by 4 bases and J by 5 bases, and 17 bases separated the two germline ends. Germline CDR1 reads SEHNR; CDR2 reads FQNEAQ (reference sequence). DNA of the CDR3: TGTGCCAGCAGCTCCCCGCGTGGGGGGATAACCGGGGAGCTGTTTTTT. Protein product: CASSSPRGGITGELFF.

The CDR3 sequence is CASSTSDRGARAGANVLTF. DNA of the CDR3: TGTGCCAGCAGCACGAGTGACAGGGGGGCTAGGGCTGGGGCCAACGTCCTGACTTTC. The V call is TRBV7-8, the J call TRBJ2-6; 9 bases agree with TRBD1. The CDR3 consists of 19 residues. The V and J ends lost 5 bases and 2 bases, in that order; junction bases with no gene match: 13. Germline V gives CDR1 SGHVS, CDR2 FQNEAQ.

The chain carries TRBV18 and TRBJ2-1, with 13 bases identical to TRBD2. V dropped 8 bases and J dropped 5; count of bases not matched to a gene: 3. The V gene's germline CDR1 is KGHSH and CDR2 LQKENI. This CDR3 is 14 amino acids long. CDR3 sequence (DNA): TGTGCCAGCGTAACTAGCGGGGGGGACAATGAGCAGTTCTTC. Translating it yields CASVTSGGDNEQFF.

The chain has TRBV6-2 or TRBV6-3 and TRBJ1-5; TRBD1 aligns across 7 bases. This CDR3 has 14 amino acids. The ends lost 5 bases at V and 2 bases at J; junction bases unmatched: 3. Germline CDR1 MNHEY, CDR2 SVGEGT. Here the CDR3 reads CASSRTGGNQPQHF. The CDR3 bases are TGTGCCAGCAGTAGAACAGGGGGCAATCAGCCCCAGCATTTT.

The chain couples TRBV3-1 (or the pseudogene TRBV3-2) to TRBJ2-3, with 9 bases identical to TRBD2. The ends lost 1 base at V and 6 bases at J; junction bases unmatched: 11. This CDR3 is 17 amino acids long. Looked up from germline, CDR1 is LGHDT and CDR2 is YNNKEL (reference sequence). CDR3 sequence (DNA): TGTGCCAGCAGCCAAGGAGGAAGGCGGGGGGGAGCGGATACGCAGTATTTT. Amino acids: CASSQGGRRGGADTQYF.

The CDR3 region is CASSQVSGRAGEQFF. The CDR3 DNA reads as TGTGCCAGCAGCCAAGTAAGCGGGAGGGCCGGTGAGCAGTTCTTC. This rearrangement joins TRBV3-1 (or the pseudogene TRBV3-2) to TRBJ2-1; 10 nucleotides match TRBD2. V shed 1 base and J 9 bases; nucleotides not matched to a gene: 6. Germline CDR1 reads LGHDT; CDR2 reads YNNKEL (reference sequence). The CDR3 totals 15 residues.

CDR3 DNA sequence: TGTGCCAGCAGTTACACCACAGGGGGCGGATCTGGGACCCAGTACTTC. Translation gives CASSYTTGGGSGTQYF. The chain has TRBV6-5 and TRBJ2-5; 9 positions agree with TRBD1. CDR1 and CDR2 from the germline V gene are MNHEY and SVGAGI. There are 16 residues in the CDR3. J lost 7 bases, V lost 2 bases, and 11 bases had no gene match.

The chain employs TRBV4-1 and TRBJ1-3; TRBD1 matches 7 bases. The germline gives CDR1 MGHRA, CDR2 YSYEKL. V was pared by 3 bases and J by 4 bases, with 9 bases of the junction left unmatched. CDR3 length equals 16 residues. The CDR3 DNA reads TGCGCCAGCAGCCACCTAACAGGGGCCCCGGGAAACACCATATATTTT. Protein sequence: CASSHLTGAPGNTIYF.